This entry lists 17 T cell receptor beta chains sequenced from one sample in a study of monozygotic twins with inflammatory bowel disease. TCRdb re-analyzed the 5' RACE reads; it lists each CDR3 protein once, without DNA. The sample features a few hundred thousand distinct CDR3 sequences, with 2% to 2.5% in its top ten. The specimen was blood. The source of these receptors is a human donor with ulcerative colitis or Crohn's disease, or a healthy co-twin of an affected twin (not recorded which).

The chain is built from TRBV28 and TRBJ1-2; TCRdb designates TRBD1, a call that cannot be tested without DNA. Germline CDR1 MDHEN, CDR2 SYDVKM. This CDR3 comprises 13 residues. Here the CDR3 reads CASSLRTEYGYTF.

V gene TRBV4-3 combines with J gene TRBJ2-3; TCRdb names TRBD1, which stays unverified in the absence of DNA. CDR3 size: 14 residues. Per the germline V gene, CDR1 is LGHNA and CDR2 is YSLEER. The CDR3 sequence is CASSQGATEDTQYF.

J is TRBJ2-7 and V is TRBV20-1; TCRdb picks TRBD2, but there is no DNA to check that call. There are 15 residues in the CDR3. The V gene's germline CDR1 is DFQATT and CDR2 SNEGSKA (reference sequence). This CDR3 is CSARGLAGVIYEQYF.

This chain links TRBV12-3 or TRBV12-4 with TRBJ2-1; TCRdb's D call of TRBD1 is untestable without DNA. CDR3 length: 15 amino acids. CDR3: CASSIKQTGVNEQFF.

The gene calls are TRBV7-6 and TRBJ1-2; TCRdb's assignment of TRBD1 cannot be checked, as there is no DNA. Looked up from germline, CDR1 is SGHVS and CDR2 is FNYEAQ. This CDR3 comprises 14 residues. The CDR3 sequence: CASSPGQGGYGYTF.

The rearrangement links TRBV5-1 to TRBJ2-3. The CDR3 covers 16 residues. Germline loops: CDR1 SGHRS, CDR2 YFSETQ. The CDR3 is CASSLGPEKGTYTQYF.

The chain employs TRBV5-1 and TRBJ2-7; TCRdb calls TRBD1, which cannot be checked without DNA. CDR1 is SGHRS, CDR2 YFSETQ, per germline. There are 15 residues in the CDR3. The CDR3 is CASSSLDRTSYEQYF.

V is TRBV6-5 and J is TRBJ1-2. CDR1 and CDR2 from the germline V gene are MNHEY and SVGAGI. The CDR3 spans 15 residues. CDR3 sequence reads: CASSSQRRAMFGYTF.

The CDR3 sequence is CASSSALNQPQHF. V gene TRBV14 combines with J gene TRBJ1-5. The germline V gene encodes CDR1 SGHDN and CDR2 FVKESK. The CDR3 runs to 13 residues.

This chain uses TRBV2 with TRBJ2-1; no DNA is available, so the TRBD2 call from TCRdb remains unchecked. The germline V gene encodes CDR1 SNHLY and CDR2 FYNNEI. The CDR3 loop spans 14 amino acids. The CDR3 here is CASSFSGGYNEQFF.

V and J are TRBV29-1 and TRBJ1-2; the D call of TRBD1 rests on TCRdb alone, since no DNA is present to check it. This CDR3 is 16 amino acids long. Per germline, CDR1 SQVTM and CDR2 ANQGSEA. CDR3 sequence reads: CSVVLLLPPRDYGYTF. The full variable domain, in which reference TRBV29-1 and TRBJ1-2 provide the parts outside the CDR3, is SAVISQKPSRDICQRGTSLTIQCQVDSQVTMMFWYRQQPGQSLTLIATANQGSEATYESGFVIDKFPISRPNLTFSTLTVSNMSPEDSSIYLCSVVLLLPPRDYGYTFGSGTRLTVV.

V usage is TRBV7-9 and J usage is TRBJ2-3; TCRdb outputs TRBD2, but without DNA this stays unchecked. The CDR3 is 15 amino acids. Germline V lookup: CDR1 SEHNR, CDR2 FQNEAQ (reference sequence). The CDR3 protein is CASSSRLEGADTQYF.

This chain uses TRBV7-9 with TRBJ1-1; with no DNA, the TCRdb D assignment of TRBD1 cannot be verified. The length of the CDR3 is 15 residues. CDR1 SEHNR and CDR2 FQNEAQ come from the germline V gene (reference sequence). This chain's CDR3 is CASSLASGSNTEAFF.

The CDR3: CASSQGIPLNNEQFF. The chain links TRBV4-3 to TRBJ2-1; TCRdb calls TRBD1, which cannot be checked without DNA. CDR3 size: 15 residues. Germline V gene data show CDR1 as LGHNA and CDR2 as YSLEER.

The chain employs TRBV5-4 and TRBJ2-1; TCRdb reports TRBD2, a call that lacks DNA to check it against. CDR1 and CDR2 (germline): SGHNT, YYREEE (reference sequence). CDR3 length: 14 residues. The CDR3 protein is CASSLTSGANEQFF.

The V call is TRBV30, the J call TRBJ2-7; absent DNA, TCRdb's TRBD1 call cannot be checked. Germline CDR1 GTSNPN, CDR2 SVGIG (reference sequence). CDR3 length equals 14 residues. The CDR3 reads CAWSVVGHLYEQYF.

CDR3 residues: CASSPRGEAAYEQYF. The chain employs TRBV4-1 and TRBJ2-7; TCRdb indicates TRBD2, and absent DNA this call remains unverified. This CDR3 comprises 15 residues. Germline V CDR1 and CDR2: MGHRA, YSYEKL.